This TCR beta chain was obtained from a study of identical twins. General study findings and limits: Shared out-of-frame alpha sequences (those common to twins) showed excess low generation probability. The study drew conclusions from cross-sectional statistical analysis, not from following the same donors. Beta out-of-frame sequences displayed a weaker excess of sharing between twins.

Using its own MiXCR run on the 5' RACE reads, TCRdb lists one record per CDR3 protein. Of about 700,000 distinct CDR3 sequences in the sample, over 8.5% are singletons; the top ten hold 0.8% to 1%. CDR1 is SEHNR, CDR2 FQNEAQ, per germline (reference sequence). The length of the CDR3 is 16 residues. Trimming removed 4 bases from V and 5 bases from J; junction bases left unmatched: 7. Of note for this clonotype: Its target is not known.

The data also belong to a second study, concerning yellow fever vaccine responses in identical twins.

The sequence was collected from a woman aged 18-29 years in good health. Sequenced sample: PBMCs. The chain carries TRBV7-9 and TRBJ2-5; TRBD2 agrees at 13 bases. The CDR3 sequence is CASSYRLAGGSETQYF. In nucleotides, the CDR3 is TGTGCCAGCAGCTATCGACTAGCGGGAGGTAGTGAGACCCAGTACTTC.